The present T cell receptor (beta chain) was sequenced within a study of shared clonotypes between healthy human individuals. Study-wide points: Genetic and exposure-history diversity was limited by the small donor number. The study found about 5% of naive CD4 clonotypes shared across a few donors. Only blood was sampled, and tissue TCR repertoires likely differ from blood ones. An effect of sequencing depth on clonotype sharing among donors was expected.

TCRdb keeps only in-frame clones here, not all; method: immunoSEQ multiplex PCR. The repertoire includes approximately 2.4 million clones, 90% to 96% of them detected once, and roughly 0.13% sits in the top ten. In regard to this clone: What it recognizes is unknown.

The sequenced material came from naive CD4+ T cells sorted from blood. The sample's subset: CD45RA+ positively selected. The TCR was taken from a man younger than 35 in good health.

CDR3 amino acids: CASSKTSGSPSEQYF. The CDR3 coding sequence is TGTGCCAGCAGTAAGACTAGCGGGAGCCCCTCCGAGCAGTACTTC. V and J are TRBV2 and TRBJ2-7, with 12 bases matching TRBD2. Trimming at V came to 5 bases and at J to 6 bases, leaving 8 bases not matched to a gene. CDR3 length: 15 amino acids. Germline values: CDR1 SNHLY, CDR2 FYNNEI.